Below are 14 T cell receptor beta chains sequenced from a single sample in a study of response to subunit inactivated influenza vaccine. MiXCR was run by TCRdb on the RT-PCR reads, yielding one entry per CDR3 protein. The data contain about 700,000 distinct CDR3 sequences, around a sixth of them singletons. Here the sequenced sample was PBMCs from blood, taken roughly 13 days after vaccination. These TCRs come from a man in his fifties or sixties who received an inactivated influenza vaccine.

This clonotype was detected a few times. This chain links TRBV12-3 or TRBV12-4 with TRBJ2-7; 11 nucleotides align to TRBD2. V gave up 6 bases and J gave up 0 bases; unmatched junction bases: 7. This CDR3 comprises 16 residues. The CDR3 nucleotides are TGTGCCAGCAGCCCGGGACTAGCGGTTAGCTCCTACGAGCAGTACTTC. Protein product: CASSPGLAVSSYEQYF.

This clonotype was counted a few times. This rearrangement joins TRBV20-1 to TRBJ2-3; the match to TRBD2 covers 10 bases. The CDR3 covers 19 residues. In germline, CDR1 is DFQATT, CDR2 SNEGSKA (reference sequence). V lost 2 bases, J lost 6 bases, and 20 bases stayed unmatched. CDR3 region: CSARPPGRTSGRSFDTQYF. For the CDR3, the DNA is TGCAGTGCTAGACCCCCTGGGAGGACTAGCGGCAGGAGTTTCGATACGCAGTATTTT.

This chain joins TRBV12-3 or TRBV12-4 and TRBJ2-5; 10 positions agree with TRBD1. Germline trimming cut 4 bases from V and 0 bases from J; bases unmatched to any gene: 2. CDR3 size: 15 residues. CDR3 amino acids: CASSSGTGDQETQYF. DNA for the CDR3: TGTGCCAGCAGTTCCGGGACAGGGGACCAAGAGACCCAGTACTTC.

The chain links TRBV7-9 to TRBJ2-5; D not resolved. CDR1 and CDR2 (germline): SEHNR, FQNEAQ (reference sequence). The germline V and J ends were trimmed by 3 bases and 9 bases, with 8 bases remaining between them. The CDR3 extends over 11 amino acids. The DNA of the CDR3 is TGTGCCAGCAGCTTCGACTTCGCCCAGTACTTC. Protein sequence: CASSFDFAQYF. The entire variable domain, with the rest obtained from reference TRBV7-9 and TRBJ2-5, is as follows: DTGVSQNPRHKITKRGQNVTFRCDPISEHNRLYWYRQTLGQGPEFLTYFQNEAQLEKSRLLSDRFSAERPKGSFSTLEIQRTEQGDSAMYLCASSFDFAQYFGPGTRLLVL.

This clonotype came up a few times. The CDR3 bases are TGTGCCAGCAGCCGGAGGAGGCTACACCGTTCCAATGAGCAGTTCTTC. Its protein is CASSRRRLHRSNEQFF. The chain recombines TRBV12-3 or TRBV12-4 with TRBJ2-1; a possible D gene is TRBD2 (5 bases). The CDR3 is made up of 16 amino acids. V lost 6 bases and J lost 6, with 21 bases in between.

The rearrangement joins TRBV12-1 to TRBJ2-5. TRBV12-1 is a pseudogene locus. This CDR3 comprises 13 residues. CDR3: CASSPADQETQYF. CDR3 DNA: TGCGCCAGCAGCCCAGCAGACCAAGAGACCCAGTACTTC.

This rearrangement joins TRBV7-9 to TRBJ2-5; D is perhaps TRBD2 (6 bases). The CDR3 totals 15 residues. Per germline, CDR1 SEHNR and CDR2 FQNEAQ (reference sequence). Trimming took 0 bases from V and 4 from J, leaving 12 bases between them. Here the CDR3 DNA reads TGTGCCAGCAGCTTAGCGCTAGGGGAGGCAGAGACCCAGTACTTC. Amino acids: CASSLALGEAETQYF.

This clonotype was recorded a few times. The chain combines TRBV11-1 with TRBJ2-3; 11 bases match TRBD2. The CDR3 totals 16 residues. Germline lookup yields CDR1 SGHAT and CDR2 FQDESV (reference sequence). Germline trimming cut 3 bases from V and 4 bases from J; bases unmatched to any gene: 6. CDR3 in DNA: TGTGCCAGCAGCTTTACTAGCGGGAGTTATCCAGATACGCAGTATTTT. Translating it yields CASSFTSGSYPDTQYF. The full variable domain, with the rest looked up from reference TRBV11-1 and TRBJ2-3, is EAEVAQSPRYKITEKSQAVAFWCDPISGHATLYWYRQILGQGPELLVQFQDESVVDDSQLPKDRFSAERLKGVDSTLKIQPAELGDSAMYLCASSFTSGSYPDTQYFGPGTRLTVL.

J is TRBJ1-2 and V is TRBV7-6; perhaps TRBD1 as D (5 bases). This CDR3 region has 15 residues. The V and J ends lost 5 bases and 4 bases respectively, with 17 bases between them. CDR1 is SGHVS and CDR2 is FNYEAQ in the germline V gene. CDR3 sequence (DNA): TGTGCCAGCAGCGGCCTCGGGCCGGGGGGCTATGGCTACACCTTC. Translation: CASSGLGPGGYGYTF.

This clonotype appeared a single time. This chain links TRBV10-3 with TRBJ1-1, with 7 bases identical to TRBD1. Germline-derived CDR1 and CDR2 are ENHRY and SYGVKD. V dropped 6 bases and J dropped 2; count of bases not matched to a gene: 9. The CDR3 has 15 amino acids. The CDR3 loop is CAIRPGTAVNTEAFF. The CDR3 nucleotides are TGTGCCATCAGGCCCGGGACAGCAGTTAACACTGAAGCTTTCTTT.

This clonotype was detected a few times. V is TRBV6-5 and J is TRBJ2-2, with D perhaps matching TRBD2 (5 bases). Germline loops: CDR1 MNHEY, CDR2 SVGAGI. This CDR3 is built from 15 residues. The V end was cut by 4 bases, the J end by 1 base, with 10 bases between. The CDR3: CASSSPGKNTGELFF. The CDR3 nucleotides are TGTGCCAGCAGTTCCCCGGGAAAGAACACCGGGGAGCTGTTTTTT.

The chain uses TRBV7-2 and TRBJ2-7; 11 bases line up with TRBD2. V trimming: 4 bases; J trimming: 6 bases; junction bases outside the gene matches: 8. The CDR3 is made up of 15 amino acids. Germline assignment: CDR1 SGHTA and CDR2 FQGNSA. CDR3 coding DNA: TGTGCCAGCAGCTCCGGGGGACTAGCGGCCACCGAGCAGTACTTC. Its protein is CASSSGGLAATEQYF.

J is TRBJ2-2 and V is TRBV7-8, with D unclear. Germline V CDR1 and CDR2: SGHVS, FQNEAQ. V shed 5 bases and J shed 5 bases, with 15 bases lying between them. This CDR3 has 15 residues. The chain's CDR3 is CASSQRSQLTGELFF. The CDR3, as DNA: TGTGCCAGCAGCCAAAGGTCCCAACTGACCGGGGAGCTGTTTTTT.

The chain employs TRBV11-2 and TRBJ2-5; D is perhaps TRBD1 (6 bases). From germline, CDR1 is SGHAT and CDR2 FQNNGV. V lost 1 base to trimming and J lost 6 bases, with 12 bases between them. The CDR3 is made up of 14 amino acids. CDR3 in amino acids: CASSLGDITKTQYF. The CDR3 DNA is TGTGCCAGCAGCTTAGGGGACATTACGAAGACCCAGTACTTC.